This TCR beta chain was sequenced during a study of T-cell memory formation after mild COVID-19. Study information: Largely, the TCR clusters proved donor specific. General study findings and limits: Shrinking CD4+ clones resided mostly in CM and EM, and CD8+ ones in EMRA. Balance between CD4 and CD8 was seen in clones contracting day 15 to 85, and a CD4+ lean was seen in later expanders.

TCRdb re-called the 5' RACE reads through MiXCR, storing one row per CDR3 protein. The table shows roughly 280,000 distinct CDR3 sequences, with around 15% occurring only once. Trimming stripped 2 bases from V and 2 bases from J, with 9 bases between. This CDR3 has 13 amino acids. Germline V CDR1 and CDR2: GTSNPN, SVGIG (reference sequence). Only a few counts were recorded for this clonotype. What it binds is not known. The TCR originated in a man aged 18 to 30 who had mild COVID-19 (a few samples of this study predate the infection). Cell type and time point are not known. Sequencing was done on a sample of PBMCs or a T cell subset sorted from them (not recorded which). The chain combines TRBV30 with TRBJ1-1; D uncertain. This CDR3 reads CAWSYAENTEAFF. As DNA, the CDR3 is TGTGCCTGGAGTTACGCGGAAAACACTGAAGCTTTCTTT.